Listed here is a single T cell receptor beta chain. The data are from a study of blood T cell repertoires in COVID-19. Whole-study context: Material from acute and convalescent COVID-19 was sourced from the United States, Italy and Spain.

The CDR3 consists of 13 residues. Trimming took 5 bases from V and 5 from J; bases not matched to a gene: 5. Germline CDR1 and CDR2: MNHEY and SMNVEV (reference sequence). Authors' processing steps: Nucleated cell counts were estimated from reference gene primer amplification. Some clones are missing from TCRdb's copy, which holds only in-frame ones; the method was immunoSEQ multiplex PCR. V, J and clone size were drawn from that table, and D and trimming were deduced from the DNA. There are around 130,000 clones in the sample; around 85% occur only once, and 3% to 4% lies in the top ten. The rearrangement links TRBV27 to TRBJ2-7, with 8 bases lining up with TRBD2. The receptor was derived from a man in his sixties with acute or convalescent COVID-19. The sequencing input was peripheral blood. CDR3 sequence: CASSGTSRHEQYF. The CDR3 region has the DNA TGTGCCAGCAGTGGGACTAGTCGGCACGAGCAGTACTTC.